Below are 10 T cell receptor beta chains sequenced from a single sample in a study of blood T cell repertoires in COVID-19. The method was immunoSEQ multiplex PCR; TCRdb's version includes in-frame clones alone and lacks a portion of them. The table has over 250,000 clones, around 92% seen once; the top ten hold under 2.5%. Source material: PBMCs or T cells enriched from blood (not recorded which). The source is a woman aged 60-75 years who had recovered from COVID-19.

The gene calls are TRBV10-3 and TRBJ1-5; unclear D gene. V gave up 0 bases and J gave up 0 bases, with 15 bases separating them. The CDR3 runs to 18 residues. The germline V gene has CDR1 ENHRY and CDR2 SYGVKD. Written as DNA, the CDR3 is TGTGCCATCAGTGAGTCAAGGCAGCGAGAATATAGCAATCAGCCCCAGCATTTT. Its protein product is CAISESRQREYSNQPQHF.

This clone was counted a single time. The chain has TRBV5-1 and TRBJ1-1; D not certain. Germline V gene sequence: CDR1 SGHRS, CDR2 YFSETQ. This CDR3 is built from 13 residues. V was shortened by 4 bases and J by 1 base, with 8 bases between the two germline ends. CDR3 residues: CASSPSGNTEAFF. CDR3 DNA: TGCGCCAGCAGCCCGTCAGGGAACACTGAAGCTTTCTTT.

The chain links TRBV6-5 to TRBJ1-1, with D possibly being TRBD1 (5 bases). Deletions cut 0 bases from V and 11 bases from J, with 10 bases between. CDR3 length equals 12 residues. Per the germline V gene, CDR1 is MNHEY and CDR2 is SVGAGI. The CDR3 sequence: CASSYSGAKAFF. The DNA of the CDR3 is TGTGCCAGCAGTTACTCTGGGGCGAAGGCTTTCTTT.

This clone has just a few counts. This chain uses TRBV29-1 with TRBJ2-7, with D possibly matching TRBD1 (5 bases). The CDR3 covers 13 residues. Trimming took 4 bases from V and 5 from J, leaving 15 bases between them. Germline lookup yields CDR1 SQVTM and CDR2 ANQGSEA. CDR3 nucleotide sequence: TGCAGCGTTGGGTTAGGCAGGGCGAACGAGCAGTACTTC. It encodes CSVGLGRANEQYF.

The chain combines TRBV5-4 with TRBJ2-5, with D unresolved. Looked up from germline, CDR1 is SGHNT and CDR2 is YYREEE (reference sequence). This CDR3 contains 12 residues. Trimming left V 3 bases short and J 4 bases short, with 7 bases between. CDR3 coding DNA: TGTGCCAGCAGCTCCTACGGAGAGACCCAGTACTTC. Translated, it gives CASSSYGETQYF.

This clone was seen a single time. V is TRBV28 and J is TRBJ2-1; 9 bases agree with TRBD2. Germline V gene data show CDR1 as MDHEN and CDR2 as SYDVKM. CDR3 length: 16 residues. Trimming removed 4 bases from V and 7 bases from J; junction bases left unmatched: 11. CDR3 in amino acids: CASSSWASGVGNEQFF. The CDR3 DNA follows: TGTGCCAGCAGTTCTTGGGCTAGCGGGGTGGGGAATGAGCAGTTCTTC.

The V and J genes are TRBV28 and TRBJ1-1, with a tentative D call TRBD1 (6 bases). This CDR3 contains 13 residues. Deletions cut 6 bases from V and 4 bases from J, with 12 bases between. Germline V gene lookup returns CDR1 MDHEN and CDR2 SYDVKM. The DNA for the CDR3 is TGTGCCAGCAGCAGCAGGGGCCGCACTGAAGCTTTCTTT. This sequence encodes CASSSRGRTEAFF.

The chain employs TRBV28 and TRBJ2-7, with D tentatively TRBD2 (6 bases). V was clipped by 4 bases and J by 7 bases, with 23 bases between them. From germline, CDR1 is MDHEN and CDR2 SYDVKM. The CDR3 covers 16 residues. CDR3 amino acids: CASSSPGTALAGEQYF. For the CDR3, the DNA is TGTGCCAGCAGTTCACCCGGGACGGCATTGGCGGGGGAGCAGTACTTC.

The chain joins TRBV19 to TRBJ2-7; a weak D match, TRBD1 (6 bases). The CDR3 covers 15 residues. CDR1 and CDR2 (germline): LNHDA, SQIVND (reference sequence). Trimming cost V 1 base and J 4 bases, with 14 bases left between them. The CDR3 bases are TGTGCCAGTAGTATAGTTAGGACAGCCGAATACGAGCAGTACTTC. This codes for CASSIVRTAEYEQYF.

The rearrangement uses TRBV19 and TRBJ2-2; possible D gene TRBD2, 5 bases. Germline-derived CDR1 and CDR2 are LNHDA and SQIVND (reference sequence). V was shortened by 7 bases and J by 2 bases, with 14 bases between the two germline ends. This CDR3 is 15 amino acids long. DNA for the CDR3: TGTGCCAGTACCTCAGCGGATTCTAACACCGGGGAGCTGTTTTTT. Translation gives CASTSADSNTGELFF. Filled out from reference TRBV19 and TRBJ2-2, the complete variable domain reads DGGITQSPKYLFRKEGQNVTLSCEQNLNHDAMYWYRQDPGQGLRLIYYSQIVNDFQKGDIAEGYSVSREKKESFPLTVTSAQKNPTAFYLCASTSADSNTGELFFGEGSRLTVL.